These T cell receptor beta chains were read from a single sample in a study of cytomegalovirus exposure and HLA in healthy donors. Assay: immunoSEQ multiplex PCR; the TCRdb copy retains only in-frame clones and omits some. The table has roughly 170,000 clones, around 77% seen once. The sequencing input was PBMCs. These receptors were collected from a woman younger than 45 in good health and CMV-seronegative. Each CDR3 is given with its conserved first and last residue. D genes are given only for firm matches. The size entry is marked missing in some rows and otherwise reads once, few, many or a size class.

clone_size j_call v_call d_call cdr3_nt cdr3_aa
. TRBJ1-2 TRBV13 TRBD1 TGTGCCAGCAGACGACAGGGGGCGTCTTCTAACTATGGCTACACCTTC CASRRQGASSNYGYTF
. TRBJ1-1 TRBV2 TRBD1 TGTGCCAGCAGGACGGACAGGTTTATAGCTTTCTTT CASRTDRFIAFF
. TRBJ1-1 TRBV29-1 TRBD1 TGCAGCGTTACGGGGACAGCGTTTTCTGAAGCTTTCTTT CSVTGTAFSEAFF
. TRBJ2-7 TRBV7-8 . TGTGCCAGCAGCTTAGGGGACACCCAAGTCTACGAGCAGTACTTC CASSLGDTQVYEQYF
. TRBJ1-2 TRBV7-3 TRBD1 TGTGCCAGCAGCTTGGGACAGGGGCTCCTCTATGGCTACACCTTC CASSLGQGLLYGYTF
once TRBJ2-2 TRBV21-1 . TGTGCCAGCAGCCCGGGGACTAGCGGGAGATTCACCGGGGAGCTGTTTTTT CASSPGTSGRFTGELFF
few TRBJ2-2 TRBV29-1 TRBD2 TGCAGCGGTCGGACTAGCGGGAGAGGGAACACCGGGGAGCTGTTTTTT CSGRTSGRGNTGELFF
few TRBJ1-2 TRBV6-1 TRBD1 TGTGCCTGCAATCAGGGGGCGCGGGACGGCTACACCTTC CACNQGARDGYTF
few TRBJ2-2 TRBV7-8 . TGTGCCAGCAGCTTAGTTAGCACCAACACCGGGGAGCTGTTTTTT CASSLVSTNTGELFF
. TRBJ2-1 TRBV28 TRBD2 TGTGCCAGCAGTAAGAACGGGGGAGCGGGAGGGCCAGTTAATGAGCAGTTCTTC CASSKNGGAGGPVNEQFF
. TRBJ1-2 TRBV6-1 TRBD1 TGTGCCAGCAGTTCGACAGGGGTCTATGGCTACACCTTC CASSSTGVYGYTF
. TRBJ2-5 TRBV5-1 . TGCGCCAGCAGCTTGGGAGGAGAAGAGACCCAGTACTTC CASSLGGEETQYF
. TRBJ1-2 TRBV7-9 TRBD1 TGTGCCAGCCGAAGGACAGGGAACTATGGCTACACCTTC CASRRTGNYGYTF
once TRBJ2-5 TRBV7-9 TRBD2 TGTGCCAGCAGCCGCACTAGCGGGAGGGAGACCCAGTACTTC CASSRTSGRETQYF
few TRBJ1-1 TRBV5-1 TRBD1 TGCGCCAGCAGCCGAACAGGGGGCCAGGACACTGAAGCTTTCTTT CASSRTGGQDTEAFF
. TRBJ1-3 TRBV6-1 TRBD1 TGTGCCAGCACCGGACAGGGGGCGGTAGGAAACACCATATATTTT CASTGQGAVGNTIYF
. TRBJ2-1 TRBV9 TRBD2 TGTGCCAGCAGCGACAGCCTAGCGGGGGGCCTCTACAATGAGCAGTTCTTC CASSDSLAGGLYNEQFF
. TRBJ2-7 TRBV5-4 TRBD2 TGTGCCAGCAGCTTGGCAAGCGGGAGGTTCAGCGAGCAGTACTTC CASSLASGRFSEQYF
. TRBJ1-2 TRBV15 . TGTGCCACCAGCAGAGATTCTCTTTGGGGCTACTATGGCTACACCTTC CATSRDSLWGYYGYTF
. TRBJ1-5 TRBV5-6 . TGTGCCAGCAGCTTGAGGGGGAATCAGCCCCAGCATTTT CASSLRGNQPQHF
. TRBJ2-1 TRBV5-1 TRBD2 TGCGCCAGCAGCACCGGGACTAGCGTTCTTAGCTCCTACAATGAGCAGTTCTTC CASSTGTSVLSSYNEQFF
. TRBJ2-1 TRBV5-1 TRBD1 TGCGCCAGCAGCGCCTTAGGGACAGGGGGCAATGAGCAGTTCTTC CASSALGTGGNEQFF
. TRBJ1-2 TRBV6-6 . TGTGCCAGCAGTTACTCGGCCGACTATGGCTACACCTTC CASSYSADYGYTF
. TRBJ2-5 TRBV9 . TGTGCCAGCAGCGTATCAGCGGGTCTCCAAGAGACCCAGTACTTC CASSVSAGLQETQYF
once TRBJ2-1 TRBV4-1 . TGCGCCAGCAGCCCAGAGCCGGCCTCTAGGGGGAATGAGCAGTTCTTC CASSPEPASRGNEQFF